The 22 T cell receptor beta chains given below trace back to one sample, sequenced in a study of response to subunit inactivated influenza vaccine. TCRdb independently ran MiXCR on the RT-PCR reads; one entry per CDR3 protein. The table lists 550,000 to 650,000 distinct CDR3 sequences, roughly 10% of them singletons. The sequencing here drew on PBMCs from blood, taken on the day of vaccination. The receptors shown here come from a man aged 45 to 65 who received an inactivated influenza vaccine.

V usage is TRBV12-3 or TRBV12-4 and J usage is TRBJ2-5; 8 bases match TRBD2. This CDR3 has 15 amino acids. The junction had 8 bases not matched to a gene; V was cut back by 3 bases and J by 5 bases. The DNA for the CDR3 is TGTGCCAGCAGTTTCTCCGGGACTAGTGGTGAGACCCAGTACTTC. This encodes CASSFSGTSGETQYF.

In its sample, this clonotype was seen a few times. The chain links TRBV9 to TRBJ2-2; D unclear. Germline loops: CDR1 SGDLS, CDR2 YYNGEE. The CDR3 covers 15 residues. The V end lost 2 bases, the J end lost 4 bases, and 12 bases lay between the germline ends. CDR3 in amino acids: CASSVKPMGTGELFF. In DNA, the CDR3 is TGTGCCAGCAGCGTTAAGCCCATGGGCACCGGGGAGCTGTTTTTT.

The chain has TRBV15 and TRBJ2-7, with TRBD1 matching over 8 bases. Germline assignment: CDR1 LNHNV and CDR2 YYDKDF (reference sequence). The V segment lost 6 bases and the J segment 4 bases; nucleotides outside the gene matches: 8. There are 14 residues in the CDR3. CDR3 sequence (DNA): TGTGCCACCAGTAAAGCAGGGGGCGGTTACGAGCAGTACTTC. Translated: CATSKAGGGYEQYF. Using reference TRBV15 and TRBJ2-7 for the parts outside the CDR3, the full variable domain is DAMVIQNPRYQVTQFGKPVTLSCSQTLNHNVMYWYQQKSSQAPKLLFHYYDKDFNNEADTPDNFQSRRPNTSFCFLDIRSPGLGDTAMYLCATSKAGGGYEQYFGPGTRLTVT.

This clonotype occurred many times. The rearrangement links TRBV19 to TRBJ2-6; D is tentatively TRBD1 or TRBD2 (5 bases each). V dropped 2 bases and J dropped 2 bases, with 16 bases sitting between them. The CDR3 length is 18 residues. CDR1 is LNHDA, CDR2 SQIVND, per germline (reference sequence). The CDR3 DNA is TGTGCCAGTAGTATAAGGAAGGGACCTTACGCTGGGGCCAACGTCCTGACTTTC. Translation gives CASSIRKGPYAGANVLTF.

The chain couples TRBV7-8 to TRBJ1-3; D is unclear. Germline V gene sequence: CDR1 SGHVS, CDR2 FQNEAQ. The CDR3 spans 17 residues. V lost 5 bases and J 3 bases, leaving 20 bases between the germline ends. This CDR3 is CASSPSPSGLNGNTIYF. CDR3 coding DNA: TGTGCCAGCAGCCCCTCCCCGAGTGGGCTTAATGGAAACACCATATATTTT.

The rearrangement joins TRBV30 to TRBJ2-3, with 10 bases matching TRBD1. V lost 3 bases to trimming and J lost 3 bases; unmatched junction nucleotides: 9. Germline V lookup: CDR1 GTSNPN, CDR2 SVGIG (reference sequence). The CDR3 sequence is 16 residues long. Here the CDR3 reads CAWSAMTGGRTDTQYF. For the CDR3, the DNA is TGTGCCTGGAGCGCCATGACAGGGGGCAGGACAGATACGCAGTATTTT.

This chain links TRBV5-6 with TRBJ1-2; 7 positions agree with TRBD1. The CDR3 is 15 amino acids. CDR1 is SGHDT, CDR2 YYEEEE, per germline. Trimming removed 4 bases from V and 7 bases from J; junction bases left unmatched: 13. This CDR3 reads CASSPNPQGLSGYTF. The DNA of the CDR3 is TGTGCCAGCAGCCCGAACCCACAGGGGCTGAGTGGCTACACCTTC.

For the CDR3, the DNA is TGTGCCAGCAGCTTAGTTTCAGGGCAGGGAACAGATACGCAGTATTTT. It encodes CASSLVSGQGTDTQYF. The chain links TRBV11-2 to TRBJ2-3; TRBD1 might be the D (5 bases). The germline V and J ends were trimmed by 1 base and 3 bases, with 14 bases remaining between them. This CDR3 has 16 amino acids. Germline CDR1 and CDR2: SGHAT and FQNNGV.

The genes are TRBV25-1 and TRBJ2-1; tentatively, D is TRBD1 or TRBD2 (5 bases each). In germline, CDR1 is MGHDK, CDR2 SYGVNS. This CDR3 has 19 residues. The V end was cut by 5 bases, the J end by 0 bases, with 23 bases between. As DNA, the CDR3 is TGTGCCAGCAGTTCCCGTCAAGCCCTCGAGGGGCACTCCTACAATGAGCAGTTCTTC. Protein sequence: CASSSRQALEGHSYNEQFF.

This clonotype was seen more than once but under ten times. The CDR3 coding sequence is TGTGCCAGCAGCCCACAGGGGGCTGAAGCCCAGCCCCAGCATTTT. This sequence encodes CASSPQGAEAQPQHF. The V call is TRBV12-3 or TRBV12-4, the J call TRBJ1-5; 9 nucleotides line up with TRBD1. The CDR3 is 15 amino acids. Unmatched junction bases numbered 10, after V lost 6 bases and J lost 7 bases.

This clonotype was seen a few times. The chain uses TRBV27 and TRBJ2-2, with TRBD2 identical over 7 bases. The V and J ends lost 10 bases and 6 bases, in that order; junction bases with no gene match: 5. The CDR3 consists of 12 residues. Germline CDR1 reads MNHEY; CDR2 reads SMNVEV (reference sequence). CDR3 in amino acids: CATGTTPGELFF. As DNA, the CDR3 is TGTGCCACAGGGACTACTCCCGGGGAGCTGTTTTTT.

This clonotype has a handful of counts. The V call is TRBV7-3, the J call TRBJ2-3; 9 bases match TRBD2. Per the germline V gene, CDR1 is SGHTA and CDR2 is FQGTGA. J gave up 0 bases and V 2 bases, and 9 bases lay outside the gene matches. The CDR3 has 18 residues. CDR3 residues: CASSLGYLTSGSTDTQYF. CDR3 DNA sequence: TGTGCCAGCAGCTTAGGGTACCTGACTAGCGGTAGCACAGATACGCAGTATTTT.

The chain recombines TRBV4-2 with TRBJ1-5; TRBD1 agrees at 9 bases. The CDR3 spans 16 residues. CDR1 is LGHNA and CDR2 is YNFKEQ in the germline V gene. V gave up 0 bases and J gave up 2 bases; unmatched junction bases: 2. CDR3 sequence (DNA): TGTGCCAGCAGCCAAGAACAGGGGGCACGCAATCAGCCCCAGCATTTT. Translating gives CASSQEQGARNQPQHF.

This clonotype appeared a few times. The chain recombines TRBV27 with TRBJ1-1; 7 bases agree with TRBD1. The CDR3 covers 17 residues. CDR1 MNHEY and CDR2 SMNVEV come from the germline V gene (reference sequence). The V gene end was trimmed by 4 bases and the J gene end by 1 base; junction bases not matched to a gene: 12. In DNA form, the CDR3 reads TGTGCCAGCAGTTCATCTTCTACAGGGGAGAGGAACACTGAAGCTTTCTTT. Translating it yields CASSSSSTGERNTEAFF.

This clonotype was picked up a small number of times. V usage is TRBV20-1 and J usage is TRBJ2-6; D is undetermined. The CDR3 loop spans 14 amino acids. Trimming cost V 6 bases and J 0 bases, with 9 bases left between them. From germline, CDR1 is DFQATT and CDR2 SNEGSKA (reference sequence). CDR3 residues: CSATLGSGANVLTF. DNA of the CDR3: TGCAGTGCAACCTTGGGCTCTGGGGCCAACGTCCTGACTTTC.

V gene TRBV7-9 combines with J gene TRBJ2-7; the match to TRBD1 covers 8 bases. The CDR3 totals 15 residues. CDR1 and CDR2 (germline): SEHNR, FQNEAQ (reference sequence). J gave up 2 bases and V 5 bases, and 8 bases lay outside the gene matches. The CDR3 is CASSPRQGTTYEQYF. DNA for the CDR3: TGTGCCAGCAGCCCGCGACAGGGGACAACCTACGAGCAGTACTTC.

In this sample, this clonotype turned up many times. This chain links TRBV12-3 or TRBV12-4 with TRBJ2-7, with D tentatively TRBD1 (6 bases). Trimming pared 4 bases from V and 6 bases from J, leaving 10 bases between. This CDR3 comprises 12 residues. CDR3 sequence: CASSWTVSEQYF. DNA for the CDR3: TGTGCCAGCAGTTGGACAGTAAGCGAGCAGTACTTC.

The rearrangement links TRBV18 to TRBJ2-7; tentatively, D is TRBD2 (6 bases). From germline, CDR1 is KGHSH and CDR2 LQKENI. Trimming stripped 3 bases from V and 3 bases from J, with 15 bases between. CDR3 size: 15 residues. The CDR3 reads CASSPFAGSNYEQYF. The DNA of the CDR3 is TGTGCCAGCTCACCCTTTGCGGGGTCCAACTACGAGCAGTACTTC. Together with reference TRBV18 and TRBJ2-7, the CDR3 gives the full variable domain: NAGVMQNPRHLVRRRGQEARLRCSPMKGHSHVYWYRQLPEEGLKFMVYLQKENIIDESGMPKERFSAEFPKEGPSILRIQQVVRGDSAAYFCASSPFAGSNYEQYFGPGTRLTVT.

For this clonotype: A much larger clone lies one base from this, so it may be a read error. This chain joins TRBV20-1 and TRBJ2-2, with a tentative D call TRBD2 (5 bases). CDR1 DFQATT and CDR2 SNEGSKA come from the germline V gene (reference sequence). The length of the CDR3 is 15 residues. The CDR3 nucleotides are TGCAGTGCTAGTGGGAGTCCATTGGGTACCGTGGAGCTGTTTTTT. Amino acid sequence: CSASGSPLGTVELFF.

In DNA, the CDR3 is TGCAGCGCTCCGGGCTGGGGGGGGGGCCCAGATACGCAGTATTTT. It translates to CSAPGWGGGPDTQYF. The chain joins TRBV29-1 to TRBJ2-3; maybe TRBD2 (7 bases). Per the germline V gene, CDR1 is SQVTM and CDR2 is ANQGSEA. V was clipped by 7 bases and J by 4 bases, with 21 bases between them. The CDR3 runs to 15 residues.

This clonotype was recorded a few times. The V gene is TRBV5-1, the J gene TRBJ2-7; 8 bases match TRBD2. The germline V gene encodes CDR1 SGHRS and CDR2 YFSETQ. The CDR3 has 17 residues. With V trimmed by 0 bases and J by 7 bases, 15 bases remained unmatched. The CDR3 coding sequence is TGCGCCAGCAGCTTGGGTAGAGCGGGAGAAACAAGATGGGAGCAGTACTTC. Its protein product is CASSLGRAGETRWEQYF.

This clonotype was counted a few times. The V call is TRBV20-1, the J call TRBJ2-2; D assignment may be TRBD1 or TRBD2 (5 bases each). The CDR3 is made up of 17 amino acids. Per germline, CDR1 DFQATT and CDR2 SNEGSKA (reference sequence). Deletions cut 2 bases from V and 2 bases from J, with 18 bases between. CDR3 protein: CSARSPSGRINTGELFF. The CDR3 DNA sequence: TGCAGTGCTAGATCCCCTTCGGGGCGGATTAACACCGGGGAGCTGTTTTTT.